The clone carrying this TCR beta chain turned up a few times. This specimen comes from a study of blood T cell repertoires in COVID-19. V was pared by 0 bases and J by 3 bases, with 12 bases between. From germline, CDR1 is MNHNS and CDR2 SASEGT. The CDR3 consists of 15 residues. Measured with immunoSEQ multiplex PCR; TCRdb has only the in-frame clones, and not every one. The sample holds 360,000 or so clones, 85% to 90% seen once. Within the 2 weeks before study entry, each person in the exposed group met a COVID-19 case. This receptor was identified in a woman aged 25 to 45 who had been exposed to COVID-19. This chain uses TRBV6-1 with TRBJ2-7, with D unresolved. Material for sequencing was PBMCs or T cells enriched from blood (not recorded which). Here the CDR3 DNA reads TGTGCCAGCAGTGAAGCTGCAGTGCCGGGCTACGAGCAGTACTTC. This gives the protein CASSEAAVPGYEQYF.